The 20 T cell receptor beta chains presented below share a single source sample, sequenced in a study of Tregs in tolerant kidney transplant recipients. The assay was immunoSEQ multiplex PCR, and TCRdb's table has in-frame clones only and misses some. The sample contains 90,000 to 130,000 clones, almost 90% of which appear only once. The sequences come from CD4+ T cells from blood, collected before the transplant. Source of these receptors: a human donor who received a combined kidney and bone marrow transplant.

CDR3 coding DNA: TGCAGCGTCCGACAGGGTGGCCAAGAGACCCAGTACTTC. Translation gives CSVRQGGQETQYF. The rearrangement joins TRBV29-1 to TRBJ2-5, with TRBD1 matching 7 bases. Trimming cost V 6 bases and J 1 base; bases outside gene matches: 5. The CDR3 runs 13 residues. Germline assignment: CDR1 SQVTM and CDR2 ANQGSEA.

Regarding this clone: This sample also contains other DNA sequences that code for the same CDR3. The chain combines TRBV28 with TRBJ2-7; possible D gene TRBD2, 5 bases. Between the trimmed V and J ends, which lost 2 bases and 0 bases, there was a span of 8 bases. This CDR3 spans 14 amino acids. Germline V gives CDR1 MDHEN, CDR2 SYDVKM. The CDR3 DNA reads as TGTGCCAGCAGTTTAGATGGGAGCTCCTACGAGCAGTACTTC. Amino acid sequence: CASSLDGSSYEQYF.

The chain recombines TRBV7-2 with TRBJ1-5; 8 bases map to TRBD1. This CDR3 comprises 14 residues. Germline-derived CDR1 and CDR2 are SGHTA and FQGNSA. After removal of 3 bases from V and 9 bases from J, the junction contained 7 bases not matched to a gene. The CDR3 DNA is TGTGCCAGCAGCTTCCTAGGACAGGGAAGGCCCCAGCATTTT. Its translation is CASSFLGQGRPQHF.

This clone was detected a few times. Other DNA sequences in the sample encode the same CDR3. The chain has TRBV2 and TRBJ2-7; D is perhaps TRBD1 (5 bases). The CDR3 contains 14 residues. Germline V lookup: CDR1 SNHLY, CDR2 FYNNEI. Between the trimmed V and J ends, which lost 6 bases and 0 bases, there was a span of 12 bases. CDR3 protein: CASRIQGSSYEQYF. CDR3 in DNA: TGTGCCAGCAGAATTCAGGGAAGCTCCTACGAGCAGTACTTC.

The chain links TRBV5-4 to TRBJ2-2; D gene ambiguous. The CDR3 runs to 12 residues. Germline loops: CDR1 SGHNT, CDR2 YYREEE (reference sequence). V lost 0 bases and J lost 7, with 4 bases in between. The CDR3 sequence is CASSLAGGELFF. The CDR3 nucleotides read TGTGCCAGCAGCTTGGCAGGCGGGGAGCTGTTTTTT.

The chain links TRBV5-1 to TRBJ1-3, with D possibly TRBD1 on 6 matching bases. CDR1 is SGHRS and CDR2 is YFSETQ in the germline V gene. The CDR3 loop spans 15 amino acids. Trimming shortened V by 2 bases and J by 0 bases, and 9 bases separated the two germline ends. CDR3 protein: CASSLQGTSGNTIYF. The CDR3, as DNA: TGCGCCAGCAGCTTACAGGGAACCTCTGGAAACACCATATATTTT.

V gene TRBV28 combines with J gene TRBJ1-2; maybe TRBD1 (5 bases). V lost 4 bases, J lost 4 bases, and 10 bases lay in between. Looked up from germline, CDR1 is MDHEN and CDR2 is SYDVKM. This CDR3 is 13 amino acids long. CDR3 residues: CASSSEGIYGYTF. CDR3 in DNA: TGTGCCAGCAGTTCGGAGGGGATCTATGGCTACACCTTC.

The chain joins TRBV30 to TRBJ2-2, with 7 positions matching TRBD2. From germline, CDR1 is GTSNPN and CDR2 SVGIG (reference sequence). The CDR3 runs to 14 residues. With V trimmed by 3 bases and J by 2 bases, 3 bases remained unmatched. Here the CDR3 reads CAWRASGNTGELFF. In DNA form, the CDR3 reads TGTGCCTGGAGAGCTAGCGGAAACACCGGGGAGCTGTTTTTT.

Only one count was recorded for this clone. This chain joins TRBV5-4 and TRBJ1-1, with 8 bases that match TRBD1. Germline lookup yields CDR1 SGHNT and CDR2 YYREEE (reference sequence). This CDR3 is 13 amino acids long. V lost 10 bases, J lost 4 bases, and 9 bases stayed unmatched. Written as DNA, the CDR3 is TGTGCCCTAGGACAGGGAGGAACCACTGAAGCTTTCTTT. Its protein product is CALGQGGTTEAFF.

The chain employs TRBV5-4 and TRBJ1-2; the D is unclear. Germline CDR1 SGHNT, CDR2 YYREEE (reference sequence). V was cut by 4 bases and J by 8 bases, with 9 bases left in between. The CDR3 runs 11 residues. The CDR3: CASSLSGGYTF. The CDR3, as DNA: TGTGCCAGCAGCCTCTCGGGAGGCTACACCTTC.

The chain has TRBV5-1 and TRBJ2-2, with TRBD2 identical over 12 bases. Trimming took 3 bases from V and 1 from J; bases not matched to a gene: 7. Germline V gene data show CDR1 as SGHRS and CDR2 as YFSETQ. CDR3 length: 18 residues. This chain's CDR3 is CASSWRLAGEKNTGELFF. The DNA of the CDR3 is TGCGCCAGCAGCTGGCGACTAGCGGGGGAAAAGAACACCGGGGAGCTGTTTTTT.

The chain carries TRBV2 and TRBJ1-5, with D tentatively TRBD1 (5 bases). The length of the CDR3 is 14 residues. The germline V gene has CDR1 SNHLY and CDR2 FYNNEI. Trimming removed 4 bases at V and 4 bases at J, with 11 bases between. The CDR3 spells CASSGDGGNQPQHF. The CDR3 nucleotides are TGTGCCAGCAGTGGGGACGGGGGGAATCAGCCCCAGCATTTT.

The V call is TRBV7-8, the J call TRBJ2-3, with 11 bases fitting TRBD2. V was pared by 5 bases and J by 1 base, with 11 bases of the junction left unmatched. The germline gives CDR1 SGHVS, CDR2 FQNEAQ. This CDR3 contains 18 residues. The CDR3 protein is CASSQLASGGRGTDTQYF. The CDR3 nucleotides are TGTGCCAGCAGCCAACTGGCTAGCGGGGGGAGGGGCACAGATACGCAGTATTTT.

The rearrangement uses TRBV18 and TRBJ2-5; tentative D call: TRBD1 (6 bases). The CDR3 totals 14 residues. V lost 3 bases to trimming and J lost 4 bases, with 12 bases between them. CDR1 is KGHSH, CDR2 LQKENI, per germline. Written as DNA, the CDR3 is TGTGCCAGCTCACCGCAGGGGCCGACAGAGACCCAGTACTTC. Residues: CASSPQGPTETQYF.

V gene TRBV4-1 combines with J gene TRBJ2-3; tentatively, D is TRBD2 (5 bases). The CDR3 contains 15 residues. With 1 base removed from V and 4 bases from J, the gap between germline ends came to 12 bases. Germline CDR1 reads MGHRA; CDR2 reads YSYEKL. CDR3 amino acids: CASSQGLTAADTQYF. The CDR3 region has the DNA TGCGCCAGCAGCCAAGGACTAACAGCGGCAGATACGCAGTATTTT.

This chain joins TRBV7-2 and TRBJ2-2; TRBD1 aligns across 7 bases. Unmatched junction bases numbered 8, after V lost 1 base and J lost 6 bases. Germline CDR1 and CDR2: SGHTA and FQGNSA. There are 16 residues in the CDR3. The CDR3 bases are TGTGCCAGCAGCTTAGTTTTTCGACAGGGAGCCGGGGAGCTGTTTTTT. Encoded protein: CASSLVFRQGAGELFF.

In nucleotides, the CDR3 is TGTGCCAGCAGCTTAGCCTACTACAATGAGCAGTTCTTC. Residues: CASSLAYYNEQFF. The chain employs TRBV7-6 and TRBJ2-1; no firm D call. The CDR3 consists of 13 residues. The V end was cut by 0 bases, the J end by 3 bases, with 3 bases between. From germline, CDR1 is SGHVS and CDR2 FNYEAQ. The full variable domain, in which reference TRBV7-6 and TRBJ2-1 provide the parts outside the CDR3, is GAGVSQSPRYKVTKRGQDVALRCDPISGHVSLYWYRQALGQGPEFLTYFNYEAQQDKSGLPNDRFSAERPEGSISTLTIQRTEQRDSAMYRCASSLAYYNEQFFGPGTRLTVL.

The chain combines TRBV30 with TRBJ2-1; D not resolved. The CDR3 runs 14 residues. Trimming took off 3 bases at V and 5 bases at J, with 14 bases between the two ends. The germline V gene encodes CDR1 GTSNPN and CDR2 SVGIG (reference sequence). This CDR3 is CAWRSILRNNEQFF. The CDR3 DNA reads as TGTGCCTGGAGATCTATCTTGCGGAACAATGAGCAGTTCTTC.

This sequence joins TRBV4-3 and TRBJ2-1; 7 bases line up with TRBD2. Germline V gene lookup returns CDR1 LGHNA and CDR2 YSLEER. This CDR3 spans 15 amino acids. V trimming: 0 bases; J trimming: 4 bases; junction bases outside the gene matches: 3. In nucleotides, the CDR3 is TGCGCCAGCAGCCAAGAGTCTAGCGGTTACAATGAGCAGTTCTTC. It translates to CASSQESSGYNEQFF.

This chain uses TRBV2 with TRBJ1-5; D perhaps matches TRBD1 (6 bases). V shed 7 bases and J shed 3 bases, with 16 bases lying between them. Germline CDR1 is SNHLY and CDR2 is FYNNEI. This CDR3 has 15 amino acids. CDR3 amino acids: CASTGEMGTNQPQHF. CDR3 nucleotide sequence: TGTGCCAGCACAGGGGAAATGGGGACCAATCAGCCCCAGCATTTT. The full variable domain, its missing parts supplied by reference TRBV2 and TRBJ1-5, is EPEVTQTPSHQVTQMGQEVILRCVPISNHLYFYWYRQILGQKVEFLVSFYNNEISEKSEIFDDQFSVERPDGSNFTLKIRSTKLEDSAMYFCASTGEMGTNQPQHFGDGTRLSIL.